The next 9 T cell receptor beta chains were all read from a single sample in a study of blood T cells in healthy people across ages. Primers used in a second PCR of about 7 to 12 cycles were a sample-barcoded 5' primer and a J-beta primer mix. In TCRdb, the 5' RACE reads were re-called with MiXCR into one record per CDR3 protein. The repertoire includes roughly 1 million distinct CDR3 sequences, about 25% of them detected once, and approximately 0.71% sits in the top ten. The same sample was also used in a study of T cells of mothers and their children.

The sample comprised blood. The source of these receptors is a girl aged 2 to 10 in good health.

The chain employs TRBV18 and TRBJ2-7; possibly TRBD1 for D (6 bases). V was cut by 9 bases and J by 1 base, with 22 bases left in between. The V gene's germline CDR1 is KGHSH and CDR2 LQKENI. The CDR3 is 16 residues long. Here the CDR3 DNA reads TGTGCCAGAGCAGAGGGACACACCTTCCCATCCTACGAGCAGTACTTC. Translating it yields CARAEGHTFPSYEQYF.

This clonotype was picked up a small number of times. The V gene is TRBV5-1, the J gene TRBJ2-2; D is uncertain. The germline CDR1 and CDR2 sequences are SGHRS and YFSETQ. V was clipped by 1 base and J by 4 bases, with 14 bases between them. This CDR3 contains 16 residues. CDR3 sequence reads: CASSLTVSRGTGELFF. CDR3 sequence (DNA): TGCGCCAGCAGCTTGACTGTGTCCCGAGGCACCGGGGAGCTGTTTTTT.

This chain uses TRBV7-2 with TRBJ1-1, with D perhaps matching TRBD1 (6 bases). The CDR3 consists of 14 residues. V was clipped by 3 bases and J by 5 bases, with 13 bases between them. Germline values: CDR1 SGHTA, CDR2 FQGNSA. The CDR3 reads CASSFSPGVTEAFF. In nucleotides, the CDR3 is TGTGCCAGCAGCTTCAGCCCAGGGGTAACTGAAGCTTTCTTT.

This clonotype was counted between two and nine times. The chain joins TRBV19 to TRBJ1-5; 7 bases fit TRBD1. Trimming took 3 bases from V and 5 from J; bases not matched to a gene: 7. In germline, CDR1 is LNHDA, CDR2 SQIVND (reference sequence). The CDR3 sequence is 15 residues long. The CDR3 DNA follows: TGTGCCAGTAGTATTGGACAGGTCAGAGATCAGCCCCAGCATTTT. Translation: CASSIGQVRDQPQHF.

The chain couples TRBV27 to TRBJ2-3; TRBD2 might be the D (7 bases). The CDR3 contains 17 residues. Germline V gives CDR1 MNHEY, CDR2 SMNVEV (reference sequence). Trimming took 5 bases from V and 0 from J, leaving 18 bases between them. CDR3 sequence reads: CASSEAGGGLSTDTQYF. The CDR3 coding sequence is TGTGCCAGCAGTGAAGCAGGCGGGGGCCTTAGCACAGATACGCAGTATTTT.

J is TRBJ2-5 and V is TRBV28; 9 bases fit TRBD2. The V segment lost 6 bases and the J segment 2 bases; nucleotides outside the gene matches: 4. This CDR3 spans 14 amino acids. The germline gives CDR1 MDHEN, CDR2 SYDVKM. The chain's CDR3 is CASRLAGPQETQYF. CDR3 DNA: TGTGCCAGCAGGCTAGCGGGGCCTCAAGAGACCCAGTACTTC.

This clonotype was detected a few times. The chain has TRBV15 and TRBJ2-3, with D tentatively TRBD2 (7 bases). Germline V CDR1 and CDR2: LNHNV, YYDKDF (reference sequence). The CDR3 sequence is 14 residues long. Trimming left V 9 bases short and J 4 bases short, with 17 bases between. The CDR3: CATFSAGAADTQYF. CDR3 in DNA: TGTGCCACATTCTCGGCGGGGGCGGCAGATACGCAGTATTTT. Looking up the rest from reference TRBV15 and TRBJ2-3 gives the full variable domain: DAMVIQNPRYQVTQFGKPVTLSCSQTLNHNVMYWYQQKSSQAPKLLFHYYDKDFNNEADTPDNFQSRRPNTSFCFLDIRSPGLGDTAMYLCATFSAGAADTQYFGPGTRLTVL.

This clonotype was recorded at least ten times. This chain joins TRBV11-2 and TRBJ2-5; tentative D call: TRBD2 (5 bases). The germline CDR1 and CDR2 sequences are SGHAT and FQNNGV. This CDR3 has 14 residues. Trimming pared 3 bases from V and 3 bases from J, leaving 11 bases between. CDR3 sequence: CASSFISGKETQYF. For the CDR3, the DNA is TGTGCCAGCAGCTTCATATCCGGGAAAGAGACCCAGTACTTC.

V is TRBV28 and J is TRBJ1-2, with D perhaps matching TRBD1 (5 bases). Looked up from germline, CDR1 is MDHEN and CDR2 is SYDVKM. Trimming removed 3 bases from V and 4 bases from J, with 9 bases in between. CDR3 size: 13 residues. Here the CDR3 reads CASSFRDVYGYTF. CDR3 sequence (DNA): TGTGCCAGCAGTTTCCGGGACGTCTATGGCTACACCTTC.